This T cell receptor beta chain was sequenced during a study of beta chain features in type 1 diabetes listed by TCRdb under 2018. At the level of the whole study: No differences in mean age, gender distribution, total cell number or subset yield were found between patients and healthy donors. A total of approximately 100 million sorted cells were examined across all samples, and the number of cells per subset was strongly correlated with RNA yield. In the study, recently diagnosed type 1 diabetes patients and matched healthy donors were compared on the TCRB repertoires of their sorted circulating CD4+ T cell subsets. Whereas all 30 or so donors provided naive and central memory subsets, regulatory and stem cell-like memory subsets were isolated from just 8 patients and roughly eight healthy donors. Results and caveats for the whole study, not just this receptor: At VDJ recombination sites, type 1 diabetes patients had fewer insertions and more deleted nucleotides, which implies abnormalities in thymic rearrangement. PCR might favor shorter templates, but patient and control samples were amplified and corrected together, so any skew would affect both groups equally. Because the HLA sub-analyses included only small numbers of individuals, any influence of HLA type on TCRB rearrangement was left unresolved. Naive, central memory and regulatory TCRB repertoires appeared to be more similar among patients than among healthy donors. Type 1 diabetes patients showed a moderate but significant shortening of TCRB CDR3 length in all four CD4+ subsets. Because cDNA was sequenced instead of genomic DNA, highly expressing activated cells could be over-represented, though the groups showed no difference in activation or CD3 levels.

All of the isolated RNA was reverse transcribed with the High Capacity cDNA Reverse Transcription Kit, so expressed TCRB transcripts were sequenced. Deep immunoSEQ sequencing was performed on naive, central memory and regulatory T cell samples, with an average of roughly 3.6 million total reads per sample. Sorted cells were lysed in RLT buffer, and RNA was extracted using DNase-treated RNeasy Micro or Mini kits according to cell number. Each cell subset was processed separately to prevent cross-contamination, with patient and healthy donor samples processed together. The immunoSEQ multiplex PCR was used to amplify TCRB sequences from cDNA, generating 87-bp fragments that spanned the CDR3 region. Sequencing of the amplicons was done on the Illumina HiSeq platform. The authors' pipeline ran thus. Synthetic template baselines were used to correct PCR bias computationally, reads within Hamming distance 2 were collapsed, and singletons that could not be merged were discarded. Reads were aligned against IMGT to assign V, D and J genes, CDR3 length and insertions or deletions at six rearrangement sites. Within each subset, clonotype counts were normalized to the number of sorted cells before true diversity and Gini coefficients were calculated with the tcR R package. The overlap coefficient, calculated on TCRB nucleotide sequences, was used to quantify repertoire sharing. This immuneACCESS table, as held by TCRdb, lists in-frame sequences with V and J called but not all clones. Of the missing ones, under half trace to an unresolved V gene in checked studies; the others have no known cause. That table gives V, J and clone size, and the DNA gave D and trimming. This sample is represented by around 300,000 clones; roughly 15% of them were singletons. Together, the top ten hold roughly 6.7% of the sample.

The CDR3 covers 11 residues, taking in both the cysteine and the phenylalanine. The retained sequence is limited to the CDR3, 33 bases, with the frame set at the first base. The junction carries 3 bases between V and J, which are trimmed by 2 bases and 4 bases respectively. CDR1 and CDR2 were assigned from the germline V gene as SGHTA and FQGNSA. Concerning this clone itself: It lacks a known antigen. Per-nucleotide qualities are absent, and no much larger clonotype sits a single base away. The sample carries other DNA sequences with the same CDR3.

From each donor, a single peripheral blood sample of around 0.12 L on average was drawn into heparinised tubes. Using a panel that included CD45RO, CCR7, CD25, CD127, CD95 and CD27, naive, central memory, regulatory and stem cell-like memory CD4+ T cells were sorted on a BD FACSAria II. Purity was above 98% for every sorted population. Right away, PBMCs were isolated by Lymphoprep density gradient centrifugation and were stained directly, with no culture step. So that batch effects would be minimized, each experiment stained and sorted samples in pairs, pairing one healthy donor with one patient. The rearrangement joined TRBV7-2 to TRBJ2-7; no confident D gene assignment can be made. The origin of this receptor is a man aged 30-40 years in good health. Material for sequencing was central memory CD4+ T cells from blood. The CDR3 here reads CASSLKYEQYF. The DNA sequence is given as TGTGCCAGCAGCTTAAAATACGAGCAGTACTTC.